This T cell receptor beta chain came from a study of T cells in Graves' hyperthyroidism and ophthalmopathy. The overall study: The initial diagnosis was the point when peripheral blood was collected, ahead of any treatment. Study-level results: The majority of expanded thyroid clonotypes above 0.001 also appeared in blood.

From RNA transcripts, TCR beta CDR3 regions were amplified. With the HTBI primer set, the TCR CDR3 went through a first round of RT-PCR. One entry per CDR3 protein, called by TCRdb with MiXCR from the multiplex PCR reads. The sample lists a few hundred thousand distinct CDR3 sequences, roughly 18% occurring once. On this clonotype itself: Antigen specificity is unknown.

The ends were cut back, 1 base at V and 5 bases at J, with 15 bases in the middle. The CDR3 is 15 residues long. Germline assignment: CDR1 SGHDT and CDR2 YYEEEE. The sequencing sample was made of blood. The rearrangement uses TRBV5-6 and TRBJ1-2, with a tentative D call TRBD1 (6 bases). This sequence was found in a man aged 18 to 35 with Graves' ophthalmopathy. The CDR3 spells CASSLFVRDIYGYTF. In DNA form, the CDR3 reads TGTGCCAGCAGCTTGTTCGTCCGGGACATATATGGCTACACCTTC.